Presented here are 30 T cell receptor beta chains from one specimen sequenced in a study of CD8 T cells in ankylosing spondylitis. General study points: Blood from ankylosing spondylitis patients appeared to carry a characteristic roughly eight-variant TCR beta motif.

Their cognate antigens are unknown. TCRdb passed the 5' RACE reads through MiXCR, listing each CDR3 protein once. The table lists under 850,000 distinct CDR3 sequences, under 20% of them singletons, with around 19% in the top ten. The source material was blood, either unsorted or a sorted T cell fraction (not recorded which). The receptors shown here come from a male donor with ankylosing spondylitis.

This clonotype was counted at least ten times. The V and J genes are TRBV5-1 and TRBJ2-7; no firm D call. The CDR3 runs to 15 residues. Between the trimmed V and J ends, which lost 0 bases and 0 bases, there was a span of 10 bases. Germline V gene lookup returns CDR1 SGHRS and CDR2 YFSETQ. Written as DNA, the CDR3 is TGCGCCAGCAGCTTGGGCTCAGCTAGCTCCTACGAGCAGTACTTC. Its translation is CASSLGSASSYEQYF.

The V call is TRBV3-1, the J call TRBJ2-7; 8 nucleotides agree with TRBD1. Losses at the gene ends were 4 bases for V and 6 bases for J; bases not matched to a gene: 8. The CDR3 is made up of 14 amino acids. Germline V CDR1 and CDR2: LGHDT, YNNKEL (reference sequence). The CDR3 here is CASSRRQGTGEQYF. CDR3 coding DNA: TGTGCCAGCAGCCGCCGACAGGGGACAGGCGAGCAGTACTTC.

The gene calls are TRBV11-2 and TRBJ2-3; 10 nucleotides agree with TRBD2. The CDR3 runs to 18 residues. V lost 0 bases and J lost 6; bases outside the gene matches: 12. In germline, CDR1 is SGHAT, CDR2 FQNNGV. The chain's CDR3 is CASSLDSGGTPVLDTQYF. CDR3 sequence (DNA): TGTGCCAGCAGCTTAGATAGCGGGGGGACCCCCGTCCTTGATACGCAGTATTTT.

This clonotype was seen once. The rearrangement joins TRBV4-1 to TRBJ2-7; possible D gene TRBD1, 6 bases. V shed 1 base and J shed 4 bases, with 8 bases lying between them. This CDR3 is 13 amino acids long. Germline CDR1 MGHRA, CDR2 YSYEKL. In DNA, the CDR3 is TGCGCCAGCAGCCAAGCCGACAGGTACGAGCAGTACTTC. Amino acids: CASSQADRYEQYF.

This clonotype appeared a few times. V usage is TRBV5-5 and J usage is TRBJ1-4, with 7 nucleotides matching TRBD1. Germline lookup yields CDR1 SGHKS and CDR2 YYEKEE (reference sequence). Trimming removed 3 bases from V and 3 bases from J; junction bases left unmatched: 8. The CDR3 runs 16 residues. CDR3 DNA: TGTGCCAGCAGCTCGCCAGGGGGTGGGTCTAATGAAAAACTGTTTTTT. This sequence encodes CASSSPGGGSNEKLFF.

This clonotype has a handful of counts. This rearrangement joins TRBV5-1 to TRBJ1-6, with TRBD1 matching 10 bases. J was trimmed by 6 bases and V by 4 bases; bases with no gene match: 1. There are 14 residues in the CDR3. The germline V gene encodes CDR1 SGHRS and CDR2 YFSETQ. The CDR3 bases are TGCGCCAGCAGCCGGACAGGGGGTAATTCACCCCTCCACTTT. It codes for CASSRTGGNSPLHF.

In its sample, this clonotype was seen a few times. V is TRBV7-9 and J is TRBJ1-2, with a tentative D call TRBD1 (5 bases). This CDR3 contains 17 residues. Looked up from germline, CDR1 is SEHNR and CDR2 is FQNEAQ (reference sequence). Trimming stripped 5 bases from V and 8 bases from J, with 27 bases between. CDR3 residues: CASSQEGVLLPRGGYTF. CDR3 nucleotide sequence: TGTGCCAGCAGCCAAGAAGGGGTTTTGCTGCCTCGTGGCGGCTACACCTTC.

This clonotype was picked up a small number of times. V usage is TRBV10-3 and J usage is TRBJ1-2, with unresolved D. V lost 2 bases to trimming and J lost 6 bases, with 10 bases between them. Germline V gene data show CDR1 as ENHRY and CDR2 as SYGVKD. The CDR3 loop spans 13 amino acids. The DNA for the CDR3 is TGTGCCATCAGTGAGCCGGGGAGGCATGGCTACACCTTC. It specifies CAISEPGRHGYTF.

This clonotype was seen only a few times. The CDR3 bases are TGTGCCAGCAGCCCGGGACGGTACCAAGAGACCCAGTACTTC. Protein: CASSPGRYQETQYF. The chain carries TRBV12-3 or TRBV12-4 and TRBJ2-5, with D possibly called TRBD1 or TRBD2 (5 bases each). The CDR3 totals 14 residues. The ends were cut back, 6 bases at V and 0 bases at J, with 11 bases in the middle.

This clonotype has at least ten counts. The genes are TRBV29-1 and TRBJ2-4, with a possible D match to TRBD1 (5 bases). The germline CDR1 and CDR2 sequences are SQVTM and ANQGSEA. V lost 3 bases and J lost 8, with 11 bases in between. CDR3 length: 12 amino acids. CDR3 nucleotides: TGCAGCGTTGATTCAGGGTCGGACATTCAGTACTTC. Residues: CSVDSGSDIQYF.

This clonotype has only a few counts. The chain couples TRBV4-1 to TRBJ2-7; 7 bases match TRBD1. This CDR3 spans 18 amino acids. In germline, CDR1 is MGHRA, CDR2 YSYEKL. The junction had 13 bases not matched to a gene; V was cut back by 0 bases and J by 2 bases. The CDR3 region is CASSQDRGQDSHAYEQYF. The CDR3 DNA is TGCGCCAGCAGCCAAGATCGAGGACAGGACTCTCACGCCTACGAGCAGTACTTC.

This clonotype was found once. The gene calls are TRBV20-1 and TRBJ2-2, with TRBD1 as a possible D gene (6 bases). Deletions cut 4 bases from V and 4 bases from J, with 7 bases between. This CDR3 has 12 residues. Germline V lookup: CDR1 DFQATT, CDR2 SNEGSKA (reference sequence). The CDR3, as DNA: TGCAGTGCTACCAGGGGCACCGGGGAGCTGTTTTTT. This encodes CSATRGTGELFF.

This clonotype was observed a handful of times. This chain joins TRBV6-2 or TRBV6-3 and TRBJ2-1, with 14 bases lining up with TRBD2. The junction had 14 bases not matched to a gene; V was cut back by 6 bases and J by 4 bases. The CDR3 loop spans 19 amino acids. Germline assignment: CDR1 MNHEY and CDR2 SVGEGT. This CDR3 is CASSHPGLAGVWGYNEQFF. The DNA for the CDR3 is TGTGCCAGCAGCCATCCGGGACTAGCGGGGGTCTGGGGATACAATGAGCAGTTCTTC.

This CDR3 is CAISGGGGAATNEKLFF. The CDR3 DNA is TGTGCCATCAGTGGAGGTGGTGGGGCAGCAACTAATGAAAAACTGTTTTTT. The V and J genes are TRBV10-3 and TRBJ1-4, with D perhaps TRBD1 (5 bases). The germline CDR1 and CDR2 sequences are ENHRY and SYGVKD. The CDR3 contains 17 residues. V shed 4 bases and J shed 0 bases, with 15 bases lying between them.

V gene TRBV4-3 combines with J gene TRBJ1-2; no reliable D call. The CDR3 has 15 amino acids. Trimming left V 0 bases short and J 2 bases short, with 10 bases between. Germline V gene lookup returns CDR1 LGHNA and CDR2 YSLEER. The CDR3 sequence: CASSQEPGLNYGYTF. CDR3 nucleotide sequence: TGCGCCAGCAGCCAAGAACCAGGATTAAACTATGGCTACACCTTC.

Only a few counts were recorded for this clonotype. The rearrangement links TRBV12-3 or TRBV12-4 to TRBJ1-5, with TRBD1 identical over 10 bases. The CDR3 has 15 residues. V lost 6 bases to trimming and J lost 7 bases; unmatched junction nucleotides: 9. CDR3 coding DNA: TGTGCCAGCAGCTACTCCGGGACAGGGGTACAGCCCCAGCATTTT. Protein: CASSYSGTGVQPQHF.

This chain connects TRBV19 to TRBJ1-4, with D hard to call. The germline V and J ends were trimmed by 2 bases and 0 bases, with 10 bases remaining between them. The CDR3 runs 16 residues. The germline V gene has CDR1 LNHDA and CDR2 SQIVND (reference sequence). CDR3 amino acids: CASSITGPATNEKLFF. CDR3 in DNA: TGTGCCAGTAGTATAACCGGGCCTGCAACTAATGAAAAACTGTTTTTT.

The J gene is TRBJ2-1, the V gene TRBV7-2; 10 positions agree with TRBD2. Germline trimming cut 2 bases from V and 1 base from J; bases unmatched to any gene: 2. The germline V gene has CDR1 SGHTA and CDR2 FQGNSA. The CDR3 runs 16 residues. The CDR3, as DNA: TGTGCCAGCAGCTTAAAAGCGGGAGGGTCCTACAATGAGCAGTTCTTC. Its protein product is CASSLKAGGSYNEQFF.

In its sample, this clonotype was seen a few times. The rearrangement links TRBV12-3 or TRBV12-4 to TRBJ2-3; D unclear. CDR3 length: 14 amino acids. The V end was cut by 7 bases, the J end by 0 bases, with 11 bases between. The CDR3 DNA reads as TGTGCCAGCAATTCAGCGCCTAGCACAGATACGCAGTATTTT. This sequence encodes CASNSAPSTDTQYF.

This clonotype was recorded a few times. The J gene is TRBJ2-7, the V gene TRBV2; TRBD2 aligns across 13 bases. From germline, CDR1 is SNHLY and CDR2 FYNNEI. V was pared by 6 bases and J by 0 bases, with 8 bases of the junction left unmatched. This CDR3 contains 17 residues. The DNA of the CDR3 is TGTGCCAGCAGGGACATTGGACTAGCGGGAGTCTCCTACGAGCAGTACTTC. As protein: CASRDIGLAGVSYEQYF. Full variable domain (remainder filled in from reference TRBV2 and TRBJ2-7): EPEVTQTPSHQVTQMGQEVILRCVPISNHLYFYWYRQILGQKVEFLVSFYNNEISEKSEIFDDQFSVERPDGSNFTLKIRSTKLEDSAMYFCASRDIGLAGVSYEQYFGPGTRLTVT.

The rearrangement uses TRBV6-1 and TRBJ1-2; 8 nucleotides agree with TRBD1. CDR1 and CDR2 from the germline V gene are MNHNS and SASEGT. CDR3 length: 15 amino acids. V lost 1 base to trimming and J lost 4 bases; unmatched junction nucleotides: 5. The CDR3 protein is CASSEVAGGGYGYTF. The CDR3 nucleotides read TGTGCCAGCAGTGAAGTAGCAGGGGGCGGCTATGGCTACACCTTC.

In its sample, this clonotype was seen once. The rearrangement joins TRBV5-6 to TRBJ2-4, with no clear D. The CDR3 spans 15 residues. Trimming shortened V by 1 base and J by 0 bases, and 8 bases separated the two germline ends. Germline CDR1 reads SGHDT; CDR2 reads YYEEEE. The CDR3 sequence: CASSLWLLAKNIQYF. The CDR3 DNA follows: TGTGCCAGCAGCTTGTGGCTTCTAGCCAAAAACATTCAGTACTTC.

This clonotype showed up just a few times. The chain's CDR3 is CSVINGLRGVFF. CDR3 coding DNA: TGCAGCGTTATTAACGGGCTCCGAGGGGTGTTTTTT. V gene TRBV29-1 combines with J gene TRBJ1-4, with D maybe TRBD1 (5 bases). The CDR3 runs 12 residues. Between the trimmed V and J ends, which lost 5 bases and 15 bases, there was a span of 19 bases. CDR1 and CDR2 from the germline V gene are SQVTM and ANQGSEA.

This clonotype has only a few counts. The genes are TRBV10-3 and TRBJ2-7; D might be TRBD1 (6 bases). CDR3 size: 14 residues. The germline gives CDR1 ENHRY, CDR2 SYGVKD. V shed 6 bases and J shed 1 base, with 13 bases lying between them. DNA of the CDR3: TGTGCCATCAGCGACCCGGACAGATCCTACGAGCAGTACTTC. It codes for CAISDPDRSYEQYF.

The chain links TRBV6-5 to TRBJ1-1; TRBD1 is a possible D gene (5 bases). Trimming removed 8 bases at V and 12 bases at J, with 13 bases between. The CDR3 is made up of 10 amino acids. CDR1 and CDR2 from the germline V gene are MNHEY and SVGAGI. The CDR3 DNA follows: TGTGCCAGCCAGGGAGGGGAAACTTTCTTT. The encoded protein is CASQGGETFF.

The sample holds a few counts of this clonotype. V usage is TRBV10-3 and J usage is TRBJ2-7; the D is unclear. CDR1 and CDR2 from the germline V gene are ENHRY and SYGVKD. Trimming took 4 bases from V and 2 from J, leaving 9 bases between them. The CDR3 length is 13 residues. The CDR3 spells CAISVSQPYEQYF. The CDR3 DNA follows: TGTGCCATCAGTGTGAGTCAACCCTACGAGCAGTACTTC.

The rearrangement links TRBV29-1 to TRBJ2-2, with D tentatively TRBD2 (6 bases). Trimming left V 7 bases short and J 4 bases short, with 16 bases between. The CDR3 consists of 14 residues. Germline CDR1 reads SQVTM; CDR2 reads ANQGSEA. The CDR3 coding sequence is TGCAGCGGCCGATCCGCCGGGGGCACCGGGGAGCTGTTTTTT. Translation: CSGRSAGGTGELFF.

V is TRBV5-1 and J is TRBJ1-2; perhaps TRBD1 as D (6 bases). Germline CDR1 SGHRS, CDR2 YFSETQ. This CDR3 is 14 amino acids long. Trimming pared 4 bases from V and 6 bases from J, leaving 16 bases between. CDR3 DNA sequence: TGCGCCAGCAGCATGCAGGCAGGGGTGGATGGCTACACCTTC. It translates to CASSMQAGVDGYTF.

Only a few counts were recorded for this clonotype. This chain links TRBV5-1 with TRBJ1-6, with 7 bases fitting TRBD1. Germline V gives CDR1 SGHRS, CDR2 YFSETQ. This CDR3 has 18 amino acids. The V segment lost 4 bases and the J segment 5 bases; nucleotides outside the gene matches: 15. CDR3 nucleotides: TGCGCCAGCAGCCCGAACAGGGGCACCTTCGTGGATAATTCACCCCTCCACTTT. This codes for CASSPNRGTFVDNSPLHF.

V usage is TRBV6-4 and J usage is TRBJ2-2; no clear D gene. This CDR3 comprises 14 residues. Germline loops: CDR1 MRHNA, CDR2 SNTAGT. The V end was cut by 0 bases, the J end by 3 bases, with 5 bases between. This chain's CDR3 is CASSDSIHTGELFF. In DNA, the CDR3 is TGTGCCAGCAGTGACTCGATCCACACCGGGGAGCTGTTTTTT.